This TCR beta chain is from a study of shared clonotypes between healthy human individuals. Overall study: Samples came from a couple of female and three male donors aged 18 to 49. The study, taken as a whole, reports: A few donors had about 5% of their naive CD4 clonotypes in common. Estimated clonotype richness was generally higher in naive than memory subsets. Generation probabilities of non-shared clonotypes were lower (relative to those shared by all four donors).

Concerning this clone: The antigen is unknown. The sample holds other DNA sequences that translate to the same CDR3.

Libraries were prepared by immunoSEQ multiplex PCR; TCRdb keeps only in-frame clonotypes and omits some of them. The sample consists of 950,000 to 1,100,000 clones, approximately 70% of them appearing once. The receptor was derived from a man aged 18 to 30 in good health. The sequencing input was memory CD4+ T cells sorted from blood. Subset given: CD45RA-negative fraction.

CDR3 nucleotides: TGCGCCAGCAGCTTGGACGGGAGTAGCTACGAGCAGTACTTC. It codes for CASSLDGSSYEQYF. The V and J genes are TRBV5-1 and TRBJ2-7, with D perhaps matching TRBD2 (6 bases). V lost 0 bases to trimming and J lost 3 bases, with 10 bases between them. This CDR3 comprises 14 residues. The germline V gene encodes CDR1 SGHRS and CDR2 YFSETQ.